A selection of T cell receptor beta chains follows, all from one sample in a study of T cell responses to AZD1222 COVID-19 vaccine. Some clones are missing from TCRdb's copy, which holds only in-frame ones; the method was immunoSEQ multiplex PCR. The repertoire holds about 130,000 clones, about 90% seen once, with approximately 2.1% in the top ten. Sequenced here: peripheral blood, sampled on day 0 of AZD1222 vaccination. These receptors all stem from an adult in good health. Each CDR3 is given with its conserved first and last residue. The D gene is left open where the match is weak. Clone size is shown for a subset of rows, as once, few, many or a class of expanded clone.

v_gene	j_gene	d_gene	abundance	CDR3aa	CDR3nt
TRBV7-3	TRBJ1-3	.	.	CASSLNSAGNTIYF	TGTGCCAGCAGCTTAAATTCGGCTGGAAACACCATATATTTT
TRBV14	TRBJ1-2	.	.	CASSPSRGTGYTF	TGTGCCAGCAGCCCCTCGCGAGGGACTGGCTACACCTTC
TRBV11-2	TRBJ1-3	.	.	CASSLGWGSGNTIYF	TGTGCCAGCAGCTTAGGATGGGGCTCTGGAAACACCATATATTTT
TRBV6-2/TRBV6-3	TRBJ1-1	.	.	CASSYSTLSGTEAFF	TGTGCCAGCAGTTACTCGACCTTATCGGGCACTGAAGCTTTCTTT
TRBV24-1	TRBJ2-3	TRBD1	.	CATSDPRDRGRTDTQYF	TGTGCCACCAGTGACCCCCGGGACAGGGGGCGAACAGATACGCAGTATTTT
TRBV18	TRBJ1-2	TRBD1	.	CASSPPTGGGYTF	TGTGCCAGCTCACCACCCACAGGGGGTGGCTACACCTTC
TRBV4-3	TRBJ1-6	.	.	CASSQVGGLRSPLHF	TGCGCCAGCAGCCAAGTTGGGGGGTTGCGTTCACCCCTCCACTTT
TRBV5-1	TRBJ1-1	.	.	CASSLAGMNTEAFF	TGCGCCAGCAGCTTGGCCGGCATGAACACTGAAGCTTTCTTT
TRBV6-5	TRBJ2-1	.	.	CASRGPNEQFF	TGTGCCAGTCGAGGGCCCAATGAGCAGTTCTTC
TRBV10-3	TRBJ2-2	.	few	CAISEVAGTNTGELFF	TGTGCCATCAGTGAGGTGGCGGGAACGAACACCGGGGAGCTGTTTTTT
TRBV19	TRBJ2-7	TRBD2	.	CASRRRGGNVLF	TGTGCCAGTAGGCGCCGCGGGGGAAATGTCCTCTTC
TRBV4-1	TRBJ1-2	.	.	CASSQDLLGSYGYTF	TGCGCCAGCAGCCAAGATCTCCTGGGGAGCTATGGCTACACCTTC